The clone carrying this TCR beta chain was seen a few times. Together with a sample-barcoded 5' primer, a J-beta primer mix was included in a second PCR lasting about 6 to 11 cycles. TCRdb analysed the 5' RACE reads with MiXCR anew, one entry per CDR3 protein. This table has around 1,600,000 distinct CDR3 sequences, 35% to 45% appearing once. These data come from a study of blood T cells in healthy people across ages. The CDR3 sequence is 14 residues long. J was trimmed by 6 bases and V by 3 bases; bases with no gene match: 4. The V gene's germline CDR1 is KGHSH and CDR2 LQKENI. The chain combines TRBV18 with TRBJ1-5; 8 nucleotides match TRBD1. The source of this sequence is a woman under 30 in good health. The sequenced sample consisted of blood. This CDR3 is CASSPGQGPQPQHF. DNA of the CDR3: TGTGCCAGCTCACCTGGACAGGGTCCTCAGCCCCAGCATTTT.